The sequence of this T cell receptor (beta chain) was determined in a study of cytomegalovirus exposure and HLA in healthy donors. Notes on the study in general: Despite most TCR sequences being rare, some public TCRs occurred in many donors. Later analysis placed DRB1 highest and HLA-C lowest in TCR association rates, which differed by HLA locus.

The PCR made use of 60 Vbeta and 13 Jbeta primers. The method was immunoSEQ multiplex PCR; TCRdb's version includes in-frame clones alone and lacks a portion of them. The sample shows some 180,000 clones, over 70% of them seen only once. Germline CDR1 LNHNV, CDR2 YYDKDF (reference sequence). The CDR3 covers 16 residues. V was clipped by 3 bases and J by 4 bases; unmatched bases: 6. Notes on this clone: Its antigen is not identified.

Each donor was healthy, and each was a bone marrow donor. The sequence was obtained from a woman between 55 and 75 years old in good health and CMV-seropositive. This chain links TRBV15 with TRBJ2-1, with 10 bases lining up with TRBD2. The specimen sequenced was PBMCs. For the CDR3, the DNA is TGTGCCACCAGCAGGGGGGGGACTAGCGCGTACAATGAGCAGTTCTTC. Translating it yields CATSRGGTSAYNEQFF.